These T cell receptor beta chains were read from a single sample in a study of blood T cells in healthy people across ages. TCRdb reanalysed the 5' RACE reads using MiXCR and keeps one entry per CDR3 protein. This sample has a few hundred thousand distinct CDR3 sequences, with 27% found just once. The sample taken for sequencing was blood. The source is a woman aged 70-85 years in good health. CDR3s include the opening cysteine and the closing phenylalanine or tryptophan. A D gene is named only where the DNA matches it firmly. Rows give clone size only sometimes, using once, few, many, or a class for an expanded clone.

abundance	v_gene	d_gene	j_gene	CDR3nt	CDR3aa
NA	TRBV14	NA	TRBJ2-3	TGTGCCAGCAGCCCCCTTGAGGGGGGGGCAAATACGCAGTATTTT	CASSPLEGGANTQYF
few	TRBV29-1	TRBD1	TRBJ1-2	TGCAGCGTGAGCGGGACAGCTAACTATGGCTACACCTTC	CSVSGTANYGYTF
few	TRBV7-9	TRBD2	TRBJ2-5	TGTGCCAGCAGCTTAGCACGGACTAGCGGGGGCGCTGAGACCCAGTACTTC	CASSLARTSGGAETQYF
few	TRBV5-1	TRBD1	TRBJ1-2	TGCGCCAGCAGTCCGGGGACAGGTCATTATGGCTACACCTTC	CASSPGTGHYGYTF
NA	TRBV5-6	TRBD1	TRBJ2-1	TGTGCCAGCAGCCCAGAGTGGGACAGGGGTCACAATGAGCAGTTCTTC	CASSPEWDRGHNEQFF
NA	TRBV7-2	NA	TRBJ1-4	TGTGCCAGCAGCTCGTTGAAAGATGAAAAACTGTTTTTT	CASSSLKDEKLFF
NA	TRBV12-3/TRBV12-4	TRBD1	TRBJ2-3	TGTGCCAGCAGTTTAGGGACAGGGGCCGCCTCCACAAAGAGCACAGATACGCAGTATTTT	CASSLGTGAASTKSTDTQYF
NA	TRBV12-3/TRBV12-4	TRBD2	TRBJ2-5	TGTGCCAGCAGTTCAGCTAGCGGGCCACAAGAGACCCAGTACTTC	CASSSASGPQETQYF
NA	TRBV5-1	NA	TRBJ1-6	TGCGCCAGCAGCTACCAGCAGGGTAGTGGTAGTTCACCCCTCCACTTT	CASSYQQGSGSSPLHF
NA	TRBV12-3/TRBV12-4	NA	TRBJ1-1	TGTGCCAGCAGTTTTCTAGGCGGGCAGTCTGAAGCTTTCTTT	CASSFLGGQSEAFF
NA	TRBV4-3	TRBD2	TRBJ2-7	TGCGCCAGCAGCCAAGGGGAGGGGACGAGCTACGAGCAGTACTTC	CASSQGEGTSYEQYF
few	TRBV12-5	TRBD1	TRBJ1-6	TGTGCTAGTGGTTTGTTCGGACAGGTCAATTCACCCCTCCACTTT	CASGLFGQVNSPLHF
many	TRBV6-6	NA	TRBJ1-1	TGTGCCAGCAGTTACTCGCTCCTATGGGACACTGAAGCTTTCTTT	CASSYSLLWDTEAFF
NA	TRBV21-1	NA	TRBJ2-7	TGTGCCAGCGATTGGGACAGGGGATACGAGCAGTACTTC	CASDWDRGYEQYF
few	TRBV9	NA	TRBJ1-1	TGTGCCAGCAGCGTAAGTAGTTCGAACACTGAAGCTTTCTTT	CASSVSSSNTEAFF
few	TRBV20-1	NA	TRBJ2-2	TGCAGTGCTCTCAATCCGGGGGAAGGAACCGGGGAGCTGTTTTTT	CSALNPGEGTGELFF
NA	TRBV7-2	TRBD1	TRBJ1-4	TGTGCCAGCAGCCGACAGGGAAATGGTGAAAAACTGTTTTTT	CASSRQGNGEKLFF
few	TRBV4-3	NA	TRBJ1-4	TGCGCCAGCAGCCCACGATACCGACAGAGTAATGAAAAACTGTTTTTT	CASSPRYRQSNEKLFF
few	TRBV7-9	NA	TRBJ1-3	TGTGCCAGCAGCTTAGTGGGGGGAAACGGAAACACCATATATTTT	CASSLVGGNGNTIYF
few	TRBV24-1	NA	TRBJ2-1	TGTGCCACCAGTGACGGGGGCTACAATGAGCAGTTCTTC	CATSDGGYNEQFF
NA	TRBV6-1	NA	TRBJ2-1	TGTGCCAGCAGTGAGCACAGCCCGAGCTCCTACAATGAGCAGTTCTTC	CASSEHSPSSYNEQFF
NA	TRBV10-3	TRBD2	TRBJ2-2	TGTGCCATCAGTGAGTCGGTACTAGCGGGGGGCATCGGGGAGCTGTTTTTT	CAISESVLAGGIGELFF
NA	TRBV15	TRBD1	TRBJ2-5	TGTGCCACCAGCAGGAGGACAGGGGCTGTAGGAGAGACCCAGTACTTC	CATSRRTGAVGETQYF
few	TRBV5-4	NA	TRBJ1-4	TGTGCCAGCAGCTTGGAGGGCAGCCGAGGGTTCTCAACTAATGAAAAACTGTTTTTT	CASSLEGSRGFSTNEKLFF
few	TRBV4-1	TRBD1	TRBJ1-3	TGCGCCAGCAGCCACTTGTATTCTGAGGGGGCTTCTGGAAACACCATATATTTT	CASSHLYSEGASGNTIYF
NA	TRBV7-9	NA	TRBJ1-3	TGTGCCAGCAGCTTCAGCACAGGCGATGGAAACACCATATATTTT	CASSFSTGDGNTIYF
NA	TRBV9	NA	TRBJ2-5	TGTGCCAGCGGGGCGGGGCATGAAGAGACCCAGTACTTC	CASGAGHEETQYF
NA	TRBV4-3	TRBD2	TRBJ2-6	TGCGCCAGCAGCCGAGCGGGGGAGATCTCTGGGGCCAACGTCCTGACTTTC	CASSRAGEISGANVLTF